What follows is one T cell receptor (beta chain) and its context. Other DNA sequences from this sample encode an identical CDR3 as well. The source of the sample is a study of shared clonotypes between healthy human individuals. The repertoire was sequenced with immunoSEQ multiplex PCR; TCRdb's copy has only in-frame clones and lacks some. The data show 2 million to 2.5 million clones, 95% seen once. The receptor was derived from a man between 18 and 35 years old in good health. Sequenced input: naive CD4+ T cells sorted from blood. Subset given: CD45RA+ positively selected.

The CDR3 here is CSARVLTEAFF. DNA of the CDR3: TGCAGTGCTAGAGTATTGACGGAAGCTTTCTTT. V and J are TRBV20-1 and TRBJ1-1; no definite D call. V was trimmed by 1 base and J by 8 bases, leaving 8 bases between them. The CDR3 runs 11 residues. Per the germline V gene, CDR1 is DFQATT and CDR2 is SNEGSKA (reference sequence).